The 28 T cell receptor beta chains below come from one sample, sequenced in a study of glioma-infiltrating T cells after dendritic cell vaccination. Time point of the sample: after dendritic cell vaccination, including at tumor progression/relapse. The protocol was immunoSEQ multiplex PCR, while the TCRdb copy is restricted to in-frame clones and leaves out a portion. The table has approximately 93,000 clones, approximately 81% seen once. Sequencing used blood, obtained after dendritic cell vaccination. The source of these receptors is a human donor with glioblastoma.

The chain recombines TRBV5-4 with TRBJ1-1; D is unclear. The CDR3 covers 15 residues. CDR1 and CDR2 from the germline V gene are SGHNT and YYREEE (reference sequence). Between the trimmed V and J ends, which lost 4 bases and 1 base, there was a span of 14 bases. CDR3 region: CASSLPGRENTEAFF. As DNA, the CDR3 is TGTGCCAGCAGCCTGCCTGGGAGGGAGAACACTGAAGCTTTCTTT.

The V and J genes are TRBV5-6 and TRBJ2-7; 10 bases align to TRBD1. Trimming removed 0 bases from V and 6 bases from J; junction bases left unmatched: 6. There are 15 residues in the CDR3. The germline V gene has CDR1 SGHDT and CDR2 YYEEEE. This chain's CDR3 is CASSLAGTGVSEQYF. The CDR3 nucleotides read TGTGCCAGCAGCTTGGCTGGGACAGGGGTATCCGAGCAGTACTTC.

The chain couples TRBV18 to TRBJ2-3; perhaps TRBD1 as D (5 bases). The CDR3 totals 16 residues. CDR1 is KGHSH, CDR2 LQKENI, per germline. The ends were cut back, 4 bases at V and 6 bases at J, with 20 bases in the middle. This chain's CDR3 is CASSRYRIGEQDTQYF. In nucleotides, the CDR3 is TGTGCCAGCTCACGATACAGGATAGGAGAACAGGATACGCAGTATTTT. Looking up the rest from reference TRBV18 and TRBJ2-3 gives the full variable domain: NAGVMQNPRHLVRRRGQEARLRCSPMKGHSHVYWYRQLPEEGLKFMVYLQKENIIDESGMPKERFSAEFPKEGPSILRIQQVVRGDSAAYFCASSRYRIGEQDTQYFGPGTRLTVL.

This chain links TRBV25-1 with TRBJ2-3, with D possibly being TRBD1 (6 bases). V gave up 5 bases and J gave up 2 bases, with 17 bases separating them. The germline CDR1 and CDR2 sequences are MGHDK and SYGVNS. This CDR3 is built from 16 residues. Here the CDR3 reads CASSNERQVYTDTQYF. The DNA for the CDR3 is TGTGCCAGCAGTAATGAGAGACAGGTTTACACAGATACGCAGTATTTT.

V is TRBV27 and J is TRBJ2-3; 7 bases are shared with TRBD2. V trimming: 5 bases; J trimming: 6 bases; junction bases outside the gene matches: 14. Germline V CDR1 and CDR2: MNHEY, SMNVEV (reference sequence). This CDR3 contains 16 residues. The CDR3 reads CASSDFLGGVWDTQYF. The CDR3 DNA sequence: TGTGCCAGCAGTGACTTCTTGGGAGGGGTGTGGGATACGCAGTATTTT.

The chain combines TRBV18 with TRBJ1-6; possibly TRBD1 for D (6 bases). V was cut by 5 bases and J by 7 bases, with 18 bases left in between. The CDR3 contains 16 residues. Germline loops: CDR1 KGHSH, CDR2 LQKENI. The DNA of the CDR3 is TGTGCCAGCTCATCAGGACAGCCAAAGGGGAATTCACCCCTCCACTTT. It yields the protein CASSSGQPKGNSPLHF.

The chain has TRBV6-4 and TRBJ2-2, with 9 positions matching TRBD2. CDR1 is MRHNA and CDR2 is SNTAGT in the germline V gene. The V and J ends lost 8 bases and 2 bases, in that order; junction bases with no gene match: 0. CDR3 size: 13 residues. In nucleotides, the CDR3 is TGTGCCAGCGGGACTAGCAACACCGGGGAGCTGTTTTTT. Protein sequence: CASGTSNTGELFF.

The rearrangement links TRBV7-9 to TRBJ1-4; a possible D gene is TRBD1 (5 bases). Per germline, CDR1 SEHNR and CDR2 FQNEAQ (reference sequence). The CDR3 spans 17 residues. Between the trimmed V and J ends, which lost 3 bases and 8 bases, there was a span of 22 bases. CDR3 sequence reads: CASSFGRVTNIEEKLFF. The CDR3 region has the DNA TGTGCCAGCAGCTTTGGCAGGGTAACGAACATTGAAGAAAAACTGTTTTTT. The variable domain in full, with the rest retrieved from reference TRBV7-9 and TRBJ1-4, is DTGVSQNPRHKITKRGQNVTFRCDPISEHNRLYWYRQTLGQGPEFLTYFQNEAQLEKSRLLSDRFSAERPKGSFSTLEIQRTEQGDSAMYLCASSFGRVTNIEEKLFFGSGTQLSVL.

This chain links TRBV18 with TRBJ2-5; 7 bases line up with TRBD2. Germline V CDR1 and CDR2: KGHSH, LQKENI. The CDR3 is made up of 17 amino acids. V dropped 3 bases and J dropped 2; count of bases not matched to a gene: 12. CDR3 coding DNA: TGTGCCAGCTCACCTCAAACGGGACTAAAAACTCAAGAGACCCAGTACTTC. This translates into CASSPQTGLKTQETQYF.

The chain recombines TRBV2 with TRBJ2-7; 10 bases line up with TRBD1. The V gene end was trimmed by 6 bases and the J gene end by 2 bases; junction bases not matched to a gene: 7. The CDR3 is made up of 15 amino acids. The germline gives CDR1 SNHLY, CDR2 FYNNEI. CDR3 in amino acids: CASSGTGARAYEQYF. CDR3 nucleotides: TGTGCCAGCAGCGGGACAGGGGCAAGAGCCTACGAGCAGTACTTC.

The V call is TRBV2, the J call TRBJ2-3; TRBD2 matches 7 bases. The CDR3 totals 14 residues. The junction had 4 bases not matched to a gene; V was cut back by 7 bases and J by 0 bases. Looked up from germline, CDR1 is SNHLY and CDR2 is FYNNEI. The CDR3: CASILAVSTDTQYF. CDR3 in DNA: TGTGCCAGCATCCTAGCGGTCAGCACAGATACGCAGTATTTT.

The CDR3 sequence: CASSLEVDRDDYGYTF. The CDR3 coding sequence is TGTGCCAGCAGCTTAGAAGTAGACAGGGATGACTATGGCTACACCTTC. J is TRBJ1-2 and V is TRBV7-9; 7 nucleotides line up with TRBD1. This CDR3 region has 16 residues. The germline V gene encodes CDR1 SEHNR and CDR2 FQNEAQ (reference sequence). Trimming took 1 base from V and 3 from J; bases not matched to a gene: 8.

The chain uses TRBV7-9 and TRBJ1-1, with a tentative D call TRBD1 (6 bases). This CDR3 is built from 15 residues. Germline CDR1 and CDR2: SEHNR and FQNEAQ (reference sequence). Trimming stripped 4 bases from V and 3 bases from J, with 15 bases between. CDR3 in amino acids: CASSSTAGVDTEAFF. The CDR3 DNA reads TGTGCCAGCAGCTCAACGGCAGGGGTGGACACTGAAGCTTTCTTT.

V gene TRBV4-3 combines with J gene TRBJ1-4; a possible D gene is TRBD1 (5 bases). Germline values: CDR1 LGHNA, CDR2 YSLEER. The CDR3 has 18 residues. Trimming took off 1 base at V and 0 bases at J, with 15 bases between the two ends. This CDR3 reads CASSQGRVPTSTNEKLFF. Here the CDR3 DNA reads TGCGCCAGCAGCCAAGGCAGGGTCCCCACATCAACTAATGAAAAACTGTTTTTT.

In DNA form, the CDR3 reads TGCAGCGTTGCGGGAGGCCCCACAGATACGCAGTATTTT. Protein sequence: CSVAGGPTDTQYF. The chain employs TRBV29-1 and TRBJ2-3; 7 nucleotides align to TRBD2. The germline V gene encodes CDR1 SQVTM and CDR2 ANQGSEA. This CDR3 comprises 13 residues. The ends lost 4 bases at V and 2 bases at J; junction bases unmatched: 3.

Only one count was recorded for this clone. The chain carries TRBV28 and TRBJ2-7; 8 bases line up with TRBD1. Germline values: CDR1 MDHEN, CDR2 SYDVKM. CDR3 length equals 13 residues. Trimming cost V 9 bases and J 4 bases; bases outside gene matches: 8. The CDR3 reads CASATGDPYEQYF. The DNA of the CDR3 is TGTGCCAGTGCGACAGGGGATCCGTACGAGCAGTACTTC.

This rearrangement joins TRBV19 to TRBJ1-5; 9 bases fit TRBD1. CDR3 length: 17 amino acids. V lost 3 bases, J lost 3 bases, and 9 bases stayed unmatched. CDR1 LNHDA and CDR2 SQIVND come from the germline V gene (reference sequence). CDR3 sequence reads: CASSIRDRVENNQPQHF. DNA for the CDR3: TGTGCCAGTAGTATCCGGGACAGGGTCGAAAACAATCAGCCCCAGCATTTT.

The rearrangement uses TRBV5-6 and TRBJ1-1; D remains unclear. Germline-derived CDR1 and CDR2 are SGHDT and YYEEEE. V was shortened by 1 base and J by 4 bases, with 5 bases between the two germline ends. The CDR3 is 12 amino acids. The CDR3 loop reads CASSLRSTEAFF. CDR3 coding DNA: TGTGCCAGCAGCTTGCGGAGCACTGAAGCTTTCTTT.

This clone was found a few times. The V gene is TRBV7-3, the J gene TRBJ2-1, with unresolved D. V lost 3 bases to trimming and J lost 1 base, with 10 bases between them. CDR3 length: 15 amino acids. The germline gives CDR1 SGHTA, CDR2 FQGTGA. This CDR3 is CASSFAVSSYNEQFF. The CDR3 DNA reads as TGTGCCAGCAGCTTCGCGGTCTCATCCTACAATGAGCAGTTCTTC.

This chain uses TRBV5-4 with TRBJ2-3; D unclear. Deletions cut 3 bases from V and 5 bases from J, with 10 bases between. Germline values: CDR1 SGHNT, CDR2 YYREEE (reference sequence). The CDR3 length is 13 residues. The CDR3 region is CASSSTPGDTQYF. DNA for the CDR3: TGTGCCAGCAGCTCCACCCCGGGAGATACGCAGTATTTT.

The chain has TRBV5-4 and TRBJ1-1, with TRBD1 matching over 7 bases. Trimming removed 9 bases from V and 2 bases from J; junction bases left unmatched: 10. The CDR3 contains 14 residues. The germline gives CDR1 SGHNT, CDR2 YYREEE (reference sequence). CDR3 DNA sequence: TGTGCCACTGAACTCGGGACAGACAACACTGAAGCTTTCTTT. Encoded protein: CATELGTDNTEAFF.

The chain links TRBV28 to TRBJ2-2; D is unclear. Germline V gene data show CDR1 as MDHEN and CDR2 as SYDVKM. V was pared by 7 bases and J by 3 bases, with 6 bases between. CDR3 length: 12 amino acids. The CDR3 reads CASMSYTGELFF. As DNA, the CDR3 is TGTGCCAGCATGTCGTACACCGGGGAGCTGTTTTTT.

The chain is built from TRBV6-1 and TRBJ2-1, with D maybe TRBD2 (6 bases). The CDR3 runs 13 residues. In germline, CDR1 is MNHNS, CDR2 SASEGT. The V gene lost 5 bases and the J gene lost 4 bases, with 9 bases spanning the gap. Here the CDR3 reads CASSPGDYNEQFF. CDR3 sequence (DNA): TGTGCCAGCAGTCCGGGAGATTACAATGAGCAGTTCTTC.

This clone has only one observation. The chain uses TRBV4-1 and TRBJ1-6; D unresolved. Trimming took 1 base from V and 8 from J, leaving 12 bases between them. This CDR3 region has 15 residues. Germline V gene lookup returns CDR1 MGHRA and CDR2 YSYEKL. The CDR3 nucleotides read TGCGCCAGCAGCCAAGGGGAGCCTTCGGATTCACCCCTCCACTTT. Its protein is CASSQGEPSDSPLHF.

This clone has more than one count but fewer than ten. The rearrangement joins TRBV30 to TRBJ1-2, with unresolved D. This CDR3 spans 14 amino acids. The ends were cut back, 0 bases at V and 7 bases at J, with 15 bases in the middle. The germline V gene encodes CDR1 GTSNPN and CDR2 SVGIG (reference sequence). CDR3 coding DNA: TGTGCCTGGAGTGTCGGCAGGAAAGCCACTGGCTACACCTTC. It specifies CAWSVGRKATGYTF.

This clone was seen a handful of times. J is TRBJ1-2 and V is TRBV5-5; 7 bases align to TRBD1. Germline V CDR1 and CDR2: SGHKS, YYEKEE (reference sequence). CDR3 length: 13 residues. The J segment lost 7 bases and the V segment lost 3 bases, leaving 6 bases of the junction unmatched. CDR3 sequence (DNA): TGTGCCAGCAGCTCTACAGGGGAAGGTGGCTACACCTTC. Protein product: CASSSTGEGGYTF.

The rearrangement joins TRBV9 to TRBJ2-5, with TRBD1 matching over 9 bases. The ends lost 1 base at V and 5 bases at J; junction bases unmatched: 6. This CDR3 comprises 15 residues. CDR1 SGDLS and CDR2 YYNGEE come from the germline V gene. The CDR3 loop reads CASSVKQGASETQYF. The DNA of the CDR3 is TGTGCCAGCAGCGTAAAACAGGGGGCTTCTGAGACCCAGTACTTC.

The chain recombines TRBV28 with TRBJ2-3, with a weak D call TRBD2 (5 bases). The germline V and J ends were trimmed by 6 bases and 4 bases, with 20 bases remaining between them. The CDR3 extends over 16 amino acids. Germline assignment: CDR1 MDHEN and CDR2 SYDVKM. The CDR3 DNA reads as TGTGCCAGCAGGTCCCCATTTACTAGGGATCCAGATACGCAGTATTTT. Protein sequence: CASRSPFTRDPDTQYF.